These T cell receptor beta chains were read from a single sample in a study of Ad26.COV2.S vaccination and SARS-CoV-2 variants. The protocol was immunoSEQ multiplex PCR, while the TCRdb copy is restricted to in-frame clones and leaves out a portion. Of roughly 450,000 clones in the sample, 80% to 95% were seen once. The sample was peripheral blood, taken in a trial of Ad26.COV2.S vaccine versus placebo. All receptors derive from a person between 18 and 65 years old who received the Ad26.COV2.S COVID-19 vaccine or a placebo. The CDR3 runs from the conserved cysteine through the conserved F or W. Each record gives: J gene, D gene, V gene, clone size, CDR3 protein, CDR3 DNA. A D gene is named only where the DNA matches it firmly. Some rows have no size entry. The others give once, few or many, or a class for an expanded clone.

TRBJ2-7 | TRBD1 | TRBV6-2/TRBV6-3 | NA | CASSLRQGWAHEQYF | TGTGCCAGCAGTCTCCGACAGGGGTGGGCCCACGAGCAGTACTTC
TRBJ1-4 | NA | TRBV10-2 | NA | CASSGTLGPTNEKLFF | TGCGCCAGCAGTGGGACCCTCGGGCCAACTAATGAAAAACTGTTTTTT
TRBJ2-1 | NA | TRBV7-2 | NA | CASRLPSSYNEQFF | TGTGCCAGCAGGCTACCGAGCTCCTACAATGAGCAGTTCTTC
TRBJ2-5 | NA | TRBV19 | NA | CATRQAGETQYF | TGTGCCACCCGACAGGCCGGCGAGACCCAGTACTTC
TRBJ1-1 | NA | TRBV5-1 | NA | CASSLAGGHTEAFF | TGCGCCAGCAGCTTGGCGGGGGGGCACACTGAAGCTTTCTTT
TRBJ2-1 | TRBD2 | TRBV6-1 | NA | CASSALTSGLYNEQFF | TGTGCCAGCAGTGCCCTCACTAGCGGATTGTACAATGAGCAGTTCTTC
TRBJ2-3 | TRBD1 | TRBV4-3 | NA | CASSRSSDRAADTQYF | TGCGCCAGCAGCCGATCTTCGGACAGGGCCGCAGATACGCAGTATTTT
TRBJ1-1 | TRBD1 | TRBV5-1 | once | CASSLAGTGGLGTEAFF | TGCGCCAGCAGCTTGGCCGGGACAGGGGGTTTGGGCACTGAAGCTTTCTTT
TRBJ1-3 | NA | TRBV30 | NA | CAWSLLRAAGNTIYF | TGTGCCTGGAGCCTCCTCAGGGCTGCTGGAAACACCATATATTTT
TRBJ2-7 | TRBD1 | TRBV12-5 | few | CASQDRASYEQYF | TGTGCTAGCCAGGACAGGGCCTCCTACGAGCAGTACTTC
TRBJ2-2 | NA | TRBV6-6 | NA | CASSPITPGTQNTGELFF | TGTGCCAGCAGTCCAATCACCCCCGGGACTCAAAACACCGGGGAGCTGTTTTTT
TRBJ2-3 | NA | TRBV6-6 | NA | CASSYPTSLGTDTQYF | TGTGCCAGCAGTTACCCGACCTCTTTGGGCACAGATACGCAGTATTTT
TRBJ2-3 | NA | TRBV7-9 | NA | CASSPRTDTQYF | TGTGCCAGCAGCCCGCGCACAGATACGCAGTATTTT
TRBJ1-6 | TRBD1 | TRBV18 | NA | CASSPVTGLNSPLHF | TGTGCCAGCTCACCTGTGACAGGGCTTAATTCACCCCTCCACTTT
TRBJ1-2 | NA | TRBV15 | NA | CATSRGTGGYTF | TGTGCCACCAGCAGGGGTACTGGTGGCTACACCTTC
TRBJ2-2 | NA | TRBV5-1 | few | CASSFSEGTGGLNTGELFF | TGCGCCAGCAGCTTTAGCGAGGGGACCGGGGGGCTCAACACCGGGGAGCTGTTTTTT
TRBJ1-3 | NA | TRBV11-2 | NA | CASSWGASSGNTIYF | TGTGCCAGCAGCTGGGGAGCTAGCTCTGGAAACACCATATATTTT
TRBJ2-2 | NA | TRBV10-3 | NA | CAIRQDTGELFF | TGTGCCATCCGACAAGACACCGGGGAGCTGTTTTTT
TRBJ2-3 | NA | TRBV7-9 | NA | CASSSPEGYTQYF | TGTGCCAGCAGCTCACCTGAGGGGTATACGCAGTATTTT
TRBJ1-2 | NA | TRBV28 | few | CASSLTGYAYGYTF | TGTGCCAGCAGTTTAACAGGGTATGCCTATGGCTACACCTTC
TRBJ1-5 | NA | TRBV6-2/TRBV6-3 | NA | CASSTQHRGGNQPQHF | TGTGCCAGCAGTACACAGCACCGAGGGGGCAATCAGCCCCAGCATTTT
TRBJ2-1 | NA | TRBV6-5 | NA | CASSYGGRGTYNEQFF | TGTGCCAGCAGTTACGGGGGCAGGGGAACCTACAATGAGCAGTTCTTC
TRBJ2-7 | NA | TRBV7-6 | NA | CASSPERVHPLLEQYF | TGTGCCAGCAGCCCTGAGCGGGTTCACCCCCTACTCGAGCAGTACTTC
TRBJ2-7 | NA | TRBV6-6 | NA | CASSYSGTYYEQYF | TGTGCCAGCAGTTACTCCGGGACGTACTACGAGCAGTACTTC
TRBJ2-7 | NA | TRBV29-1 | NA | CSVEIRLRYEQYF | TGCAGCGTTGAGATTAGGTTGCGCTACGAGCAGTACTTC